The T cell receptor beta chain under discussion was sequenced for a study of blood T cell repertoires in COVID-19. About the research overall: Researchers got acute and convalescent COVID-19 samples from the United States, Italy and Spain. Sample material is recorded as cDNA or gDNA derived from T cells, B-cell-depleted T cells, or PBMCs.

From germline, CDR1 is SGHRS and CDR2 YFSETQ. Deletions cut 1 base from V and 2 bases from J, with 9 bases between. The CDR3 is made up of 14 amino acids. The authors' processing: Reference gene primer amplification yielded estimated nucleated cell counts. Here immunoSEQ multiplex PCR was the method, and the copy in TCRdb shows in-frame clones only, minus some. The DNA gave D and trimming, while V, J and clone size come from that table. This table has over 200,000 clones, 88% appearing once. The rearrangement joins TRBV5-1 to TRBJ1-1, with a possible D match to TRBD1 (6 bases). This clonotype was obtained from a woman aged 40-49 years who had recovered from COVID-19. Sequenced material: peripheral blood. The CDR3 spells CASSLRTANTEAFF. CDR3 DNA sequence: TGCGCCAGCAGCTTGCGGACAGCCAACACTGAAGCTTTCTTT.